The present T cell receptor (beta chain) was sequenced within a study of post-analysis software for immune sequencing data. With respect to this clonotype: Its antigen is currently unknown.

V was clipped by 4 bases and J by 8 bases; unmatched bases: 2. CDR3 length equals 13 residues. The germline CDR1 and CDR2 sequences are MDHEN and SYDVKM. Unique molecular identifiers featured in each of the TCR beta cDNA libraries. MiXCR, applied by TCRdb to the PCR reads, yields one record per CDR3 protein. Of 820,000 or so distinct CDR3 sequences listed, about 53% are singletons. Findings and limits, study-wide: There was significantly lower normalized Chao1 diversity in multiple sclerosis patients than in controls. Among four or five TRBV segments more frequent in patients than controls were TRBV5-6, TRBV5-1 and TRBV20-1.

The TCR comes from a girl between 5 and 17 years old with multiple sclerosis. This chain uses TRBV28 with TRBJ1-2, with 12 bases identical to TRBD1. Sample: blood. The CDR3 nucleotides read TGTGCCAGCAGTTCCGGGACAGGGGGCGGCTACACCTTC. Translating gives CASSSGTGGGYTF.